The 9 T cell receptor beta chains below come from one sample, sequenced in a study of blood T cell repertoires in COVID-19. Assay used: immunoSEQ multiplex PCR; TCRdb lists only in-frame clones, some missing. In the table there are fewer than 250,000 clones, 65% to 85% of which are singletons. The sample comprised PBMCs or T cells enriched from blood (not recorded which). The receptor source for this set is a woman aged 25 to 39 who had recovered from COVID-19.

The chain links TRBV9 to TRBJ2-4; 9 bases agree with TRBD1. This CDR3 is built from 14 residues. Per the germline V gene, CDR1 is SGDLS and CDR2 is YYNGEE. V lost 3 bases and J lost 7; bases outside the gene matches: 5. The CDR3 DNA reads as TGTGCCAGCAGCGCCGGACAGGGGCCCAACATTCAGTACTTC. Amino acids: CASSAGQGPNIQYF.

This clone has more than one count but fewer than ten. The chain is built from TRBV6-1 and TRBJ1-5; 9 bases align to TRBD1. This CDR3 has 16 residues. The trim removed 2 bases at V and 4 bases at J, leaving 6 bases unmatched. Germline CDR1 and CDR2: MNHNS and SASEGT. The CDR3 protein is CASSEMVGQGNQPQHF. DNA of the CDR3: TGTGCCAGCAGTGAAATGGTGGGACAGGGTAATCAGCCCCAGCATTTT.

The CDR3 sequence is CASSLTGVNTEAFF. The CDR3 nucleotides are TGTGCCAGCAGTTTGACAGGGGTGAACACTGAAGCTTTCTTT. The V gene is TRBV28, the J gene TRBJ1-1; TRBD1 matches 8 bases. The CDR3 runs 14 residues. Germline V gives CDR1 MDHEN, CDR2 SYDVKM. The V and J ends lost 3 bases and 0 bases, in that order; junction bases with no gene match: 0. The variable domain in full, with the rest retrieved from reference TRBV28 and TRBJ1-1, is DVKVTQSSRYLVKRTGEKVFLECVQDMDHENMFWYRQDPGLGLRLIYFSYDVKMKEKGDIPEGYSVSREKKERFSLILESASTNQTSMYLCASSLTGVNTEAFFGQGTRLTVV.

The V gene is TRBV2, the J gene TRBJ2-7, with 8 bases matching TRBD1. Germline-derived CDR1 and CDR2 are SNHLY and FYNNEI. Losses at the gene ends were 2 bases for V and 0 bases for J; bases not matched to a gene: 3. The CDR3 runs to 15 residues. The CDR3: CASSERTGNSYEQYF. CDR3 coding DNA: TGTGCCAGCAGTGAAAGGACAGGGAACTCCTACGAGCAGTACTTC.

This clone has a single count. The J gene is TRBJ1-5, the V gene TRBV2, with TRBD1 matching 9 bases. The CDR3 has 17 amino acids. V lost 5 bases to trimming and J lost 0 bases; unmatched junction nucleotides: 8. Germline CDR1 SNHLY, CDR2 FYNNEI. Here the CDR3 reads CASSISTGGYSNQPQHF. CDR3 bases: TGTGCCAGCAGTATTTCGACAGGGGGTTATAGCAATCAGCCCCAGCATTTT. Based on the CDR3 plus reference TRBV2 and TRBJ1-5, the full variable domain is EPEVTQTPSHQVTQMGQEVILRCVPISNHLYFYWYRQILGQKVEFLVSFYNNEISEKSEIFDDQFSVERPDGSNFTLKIRSTKLEDSAMYFCASSISTGGYSNQPQHFGDGTRLSIL.

The chain employs TRBV21-1 and TRBJ1-3; the table's D call, TRBD1, has no DNA check behind it. TRBV21-1 is a listed pseudogene. CDR3 length: 18 amino acids. The CDR3 protein is CASSKKCQNRVVGNTIYF. DNA for the CDR3: TGTGCCAGCAGCAAAAAATGCCAAAACAGGGTTGTTGGAAACACCATATATTTT.

The rearrangement links TRBV9 to TRBJ2-7; possibly TRBD2 for D (6 bases). The CDR3 is made up of 15 amino acids. Trimming removed 3 bases from V and 6 bases from J, with 19 bases in between. Per germline, CDR1 SGDLS and CDR2 YYNGEE. This CDR3 is CASSASNSGNGEQYF. The CDR3 region has the DNA TGTGCCAGCAGCGCCTCCAATAGCGGAAACGGCGAGCAGTACTTC.

The chain is built from TRBV2 and TRBJ1-1; no clear D gene. V was pared by 4 bases and J by 4 bases, with 13 bases between. The germline V gene has CDR1 SNHLY and CDR2 FYNNEI. CDR3 length: 14 residues. The CDR3, as DNA: TGTGCCAGCAGTGTGCAATGGGCCCGCACTGAAGCTTTCTTT. Translating gives CASSVQWARTEAFF. Drawing the rest from reference TRBV2 and TRBJ1-1, the complete variable domain is EPEVTQTPSHQVTQMGQEVILRCVPISNHLYFYWYRQILGQKVEFLVSFYNNEISEKSEIFDDQFSVERPDGSNFTLKIRSTKLEDSAMYFCASSVQWARTEAFFGQGTRLTVV.

The genes are TRBV7-6 and TRBJ2-7, with TRBD2 matching over 8 bases. Germline assignment: CDR1 SGHVS and CDR2 FNYEAQ. V trimming: 1 base; J trimming: 5 bases; junction bases outside the gene matches: 10. This CDR3 contains 16 residues. The CDR3 reads CASSLDPSGLANEQYF. CDR3 nucleotide sequence: TGTGCCAGCAGCTTAGATCCCTCAGGACTAGCCAACGAGCAGTACTTC.